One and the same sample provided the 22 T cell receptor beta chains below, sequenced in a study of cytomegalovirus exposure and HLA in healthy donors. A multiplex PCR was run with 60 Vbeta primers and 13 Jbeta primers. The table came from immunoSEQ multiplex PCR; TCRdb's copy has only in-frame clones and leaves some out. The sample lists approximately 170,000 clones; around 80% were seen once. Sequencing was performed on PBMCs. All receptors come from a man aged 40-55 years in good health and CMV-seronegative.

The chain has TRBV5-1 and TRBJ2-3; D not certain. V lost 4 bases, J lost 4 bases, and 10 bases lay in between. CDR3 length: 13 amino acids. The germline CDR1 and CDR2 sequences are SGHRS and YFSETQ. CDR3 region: CASSLEVSDTQYF. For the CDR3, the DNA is TGCGCCAGCAGCCTAGAAGTGTCAGATACGCAGTATTTT.

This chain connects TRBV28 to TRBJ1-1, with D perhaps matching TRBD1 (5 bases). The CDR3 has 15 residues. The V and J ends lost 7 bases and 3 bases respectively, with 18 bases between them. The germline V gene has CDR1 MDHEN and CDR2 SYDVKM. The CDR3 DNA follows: TGTGCCAGCACGAGGGGAGGGGCTCCAGACACTGAAGCTTTCTTT. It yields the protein CASTRGGAPDTEAFF.

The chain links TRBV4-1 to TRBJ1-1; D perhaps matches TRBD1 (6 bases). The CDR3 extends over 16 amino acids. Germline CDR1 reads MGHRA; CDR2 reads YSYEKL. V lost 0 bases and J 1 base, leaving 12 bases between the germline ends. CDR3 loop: CASSQDRQGQNTEAFF. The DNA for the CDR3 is TGCGCCAGCAGCCAAGACAGGCAGGGGCAGAACACTGAAGCTTTCTTT.

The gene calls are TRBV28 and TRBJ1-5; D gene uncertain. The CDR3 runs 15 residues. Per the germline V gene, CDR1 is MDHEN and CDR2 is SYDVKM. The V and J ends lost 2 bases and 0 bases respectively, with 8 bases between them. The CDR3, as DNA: TGTGCCAGCAGTTTAGGAGGCGGTAGCAATCAGCCCCAGCATTTT. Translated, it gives CASSLGGGSNQPQHF.

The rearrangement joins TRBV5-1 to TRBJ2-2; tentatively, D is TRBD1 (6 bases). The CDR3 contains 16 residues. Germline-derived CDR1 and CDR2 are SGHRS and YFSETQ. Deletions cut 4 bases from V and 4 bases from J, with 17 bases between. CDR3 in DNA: TGCGCCAGCAGCAGTACAGGGAAGGTCGCCACCGGGGAGCTGTTTTTT. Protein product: CASSSTGKVATGELFF.

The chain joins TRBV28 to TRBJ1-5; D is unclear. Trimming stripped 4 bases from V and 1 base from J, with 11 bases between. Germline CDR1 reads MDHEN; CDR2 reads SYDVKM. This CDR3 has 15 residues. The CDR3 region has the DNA TGTGCCAGCAGTTACGTCAGAAAAAGCAATCAGCCCCAGCATTTT. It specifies CASSYVRKSNQPQHF.

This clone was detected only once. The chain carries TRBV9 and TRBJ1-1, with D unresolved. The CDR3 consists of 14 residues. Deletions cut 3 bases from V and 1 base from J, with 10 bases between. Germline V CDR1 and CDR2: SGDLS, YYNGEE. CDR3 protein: CASSEIAGNTEAFF. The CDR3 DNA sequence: TGTGCCAGCAGCGAGATCGCCGGGAACACTGAAGCTTTCTTT.

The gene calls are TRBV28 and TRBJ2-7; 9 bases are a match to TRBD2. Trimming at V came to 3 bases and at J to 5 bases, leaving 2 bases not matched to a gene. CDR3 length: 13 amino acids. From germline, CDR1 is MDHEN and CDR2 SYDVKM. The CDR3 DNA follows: TGTGCCAGCAGTTTCCCTAGCGGGGACGAGCAGTACTTC. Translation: CASSFPSGDEQYF.

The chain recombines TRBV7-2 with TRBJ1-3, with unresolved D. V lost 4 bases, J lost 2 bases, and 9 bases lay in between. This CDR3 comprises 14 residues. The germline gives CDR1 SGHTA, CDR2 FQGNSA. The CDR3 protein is CASSSQTAGNTIYF. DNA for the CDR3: TGTGCCAGCAGCTCACAGACGGCTGGAAACACCATATATTTT.

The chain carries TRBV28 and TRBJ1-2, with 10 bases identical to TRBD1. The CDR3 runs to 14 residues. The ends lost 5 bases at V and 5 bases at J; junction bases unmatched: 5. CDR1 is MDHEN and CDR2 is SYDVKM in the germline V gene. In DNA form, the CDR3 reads TGTGCCAGCAGTATCCCGGGACAGGGGTATGGCTACACCTTC. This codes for CASSIPGQGYGYTF.

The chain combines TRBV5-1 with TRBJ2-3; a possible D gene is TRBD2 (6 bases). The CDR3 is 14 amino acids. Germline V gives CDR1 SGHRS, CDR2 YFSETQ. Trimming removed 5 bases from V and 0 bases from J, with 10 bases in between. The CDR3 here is CASRRGTSTDTQYF. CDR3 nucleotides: TGCGCCAGCAGGCGCGGGACTAGCACAGATACGCAGTATTTT.

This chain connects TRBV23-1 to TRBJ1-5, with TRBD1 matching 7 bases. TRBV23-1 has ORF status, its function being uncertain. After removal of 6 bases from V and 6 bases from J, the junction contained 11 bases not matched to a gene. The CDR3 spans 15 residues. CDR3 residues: CASSRIPQGGQPQHF. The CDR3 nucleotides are TGCGCCAGCAGCCGAATACCTCAGGGGGGTCAGCCCCAGCATTTT.

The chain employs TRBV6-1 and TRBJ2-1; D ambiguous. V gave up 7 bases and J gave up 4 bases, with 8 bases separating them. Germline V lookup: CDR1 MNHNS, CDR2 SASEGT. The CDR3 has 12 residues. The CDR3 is CASKDGYNEQFF. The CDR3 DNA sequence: TGTGCCAGCAAAGACGGGTACAATGAGCAGTTCTTC.

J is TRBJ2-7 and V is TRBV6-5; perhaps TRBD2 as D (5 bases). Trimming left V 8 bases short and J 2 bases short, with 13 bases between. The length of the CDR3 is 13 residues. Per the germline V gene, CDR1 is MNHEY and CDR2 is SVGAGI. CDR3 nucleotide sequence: TGTGCCAGCTCGGGCGGGTTCCCCTACGAGCAGTACGTC. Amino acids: CASSGGFPYEQYV.

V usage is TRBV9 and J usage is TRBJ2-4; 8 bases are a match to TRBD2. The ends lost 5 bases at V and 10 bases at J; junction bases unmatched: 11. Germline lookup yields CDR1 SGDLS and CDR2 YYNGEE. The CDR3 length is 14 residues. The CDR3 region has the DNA TGTGCCAGCAGTAGCGGGAACGTCCGCAATATTCAGTACTTC. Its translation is CASSSGNVRNIQYF.

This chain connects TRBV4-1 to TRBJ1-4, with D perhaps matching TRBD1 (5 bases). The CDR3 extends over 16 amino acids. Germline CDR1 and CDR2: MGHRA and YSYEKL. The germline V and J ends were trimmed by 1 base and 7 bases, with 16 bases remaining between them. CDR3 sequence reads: CASSQGRGLRGEKLFF. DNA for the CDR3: TGCGCCAGCAGCCAAGGGCGGGGCCTCCGTGGTGAAAAACTGTTTTTT.

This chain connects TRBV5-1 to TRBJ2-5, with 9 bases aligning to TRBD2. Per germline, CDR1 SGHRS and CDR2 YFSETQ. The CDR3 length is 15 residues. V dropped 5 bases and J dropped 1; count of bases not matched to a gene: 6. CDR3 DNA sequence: TGCGCCAGCAGGTGGCTAGCGGGGCTCCAAGAGACCCAGTACTTC. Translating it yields CASRWLAGLQETQYF.

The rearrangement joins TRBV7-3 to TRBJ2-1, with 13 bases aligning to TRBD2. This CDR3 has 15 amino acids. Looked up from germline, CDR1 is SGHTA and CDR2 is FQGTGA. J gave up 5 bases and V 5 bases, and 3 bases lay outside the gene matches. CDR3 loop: CASSLGLAGNNEQFF. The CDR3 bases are TGTGCCAGCAGCCTGGGACTAGCGGGAAACAATGAGCAGTTCTTC.

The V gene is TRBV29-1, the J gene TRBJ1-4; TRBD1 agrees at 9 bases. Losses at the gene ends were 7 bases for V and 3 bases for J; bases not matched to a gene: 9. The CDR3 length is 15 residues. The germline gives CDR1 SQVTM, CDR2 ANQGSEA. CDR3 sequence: CSATGTGTANEKLFF. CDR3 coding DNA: TGCAGCGCCACCGGGACAGGGACTGCTAATGAAAAACTGTTTTTT. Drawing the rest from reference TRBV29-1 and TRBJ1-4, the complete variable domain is SAVISQKPSRDICQRGTSLTIQCQVDSQVTMMFWYRQQPGQSLTLIATANQGSEATYESGFVIDKFPISRPNLTFSTLTVSNMSPEDSSIYLCSATGTGTANEKLFFGSGTQLSVL.

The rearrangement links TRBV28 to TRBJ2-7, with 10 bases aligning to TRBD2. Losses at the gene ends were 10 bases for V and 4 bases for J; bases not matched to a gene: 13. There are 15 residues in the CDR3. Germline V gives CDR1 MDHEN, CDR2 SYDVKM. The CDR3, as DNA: TGTGCCATCCAACAAATACCGGGACTAGCGTACGAGCAGTACTTC. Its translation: CAIQQIPGLAYEQYF.

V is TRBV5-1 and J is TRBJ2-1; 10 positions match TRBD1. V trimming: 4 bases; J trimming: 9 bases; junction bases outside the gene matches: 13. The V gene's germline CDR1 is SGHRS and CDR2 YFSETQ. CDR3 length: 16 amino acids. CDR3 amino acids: CASSDTGTGVAAEQFF. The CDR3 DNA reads TGCGCCAGCAGCGATACCGGGACAGGGGTTGCGGCTGAGCAGTTCTTC.

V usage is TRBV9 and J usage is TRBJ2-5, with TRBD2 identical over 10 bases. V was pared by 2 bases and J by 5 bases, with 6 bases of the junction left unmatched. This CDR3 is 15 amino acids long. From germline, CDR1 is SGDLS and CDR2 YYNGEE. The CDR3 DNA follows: TGTGCCAGCAGCGTGCTAGCGGGAGCCGGGGAGACCCAGTACTTC. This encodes CASSVLAGAGETQYF. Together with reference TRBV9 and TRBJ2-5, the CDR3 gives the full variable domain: DSGVTQTPKHLITATGQRVTLRCSPRSGDLSVYWYQQSLDQGLQFLIQYYNGEERAKGNILERFSAQQFPDLHSELNLSSLELGDSALYFCASSVLAGAGETQYFGPGTRLLVL.